This T cell receptor (beta chain) emerged from a study of neurological immune-mediated disorders. This clonotype was counted at least ten times. TCRdb recomputed calls from the 5' RACE reads with MiXCR, one row per CDR3 protein. The sample consists of 20,000 to 25,000 distinct CDR3 sequences, over 5.5% of them appearing once. Trimming removed 2 bases at V and 10 bases at J, with 8 bases between. CDR1 is KGHSH, CDR2 LQKENI, per germline. The CDR3 has 12 residues. Sequenced material: CD8+ T cells from blood. This sequence was found in a man in his late teens or twenties in good health. The chain has TRBV18 and TRBJ2-2, with D possibly being TRBD2 (5 bases). The CDR3 sequence is CASSPKEEELFF. Written as DNA, the CDR3 is TGTGCCAGCTCACCAAAGGAGGAGGAGCTGTTTTTT.